This TCR beta chain was found in a study of T cells expressing NK-cell markers. Study-level background: From sorted CD3+CD56+NKG2C+, CD3+CD56+NKG2C- and CD3+CD56-NKG2C+ T cells came the TCR beta repertoires. Just one sequenced donor of eight was HCMV-seronegative, while seven were seropositive.

This CDR3 is built from 15 residues. Germline lookup yields CDR1 MGHRA and CDR2 YSYEKL. Turning to this clonotype: The antigen is undetermined.

Study findings and constraints: In a group of several donors, dominant NKG2C+ clonotypes represented about 1.0-7.0% of CD8+ T cells.

TCRdb reworked the 5' RACE reads into one entry per CDR3 protein, no DNA. Its table records approximately 440,000 distinct CDR3 sequences. The sequenced sample was blood T cells: a sorted CD56 or NKG2C T cell subset, CD4+ or CD8+ T cells, or bulk PBMC T cells (not recorded which). The clonotype originates from a woman aged 45 to 65 in good health. This sequence joins TRBV4-1 and TRBJ2-2; the TRBD1 assignment by TCRdb is unverifiable without DNA. CDR3: CASSQPTVNTGELFF.